This T cell receptor (beta chain) was found in a study of graft-versus-host responses after intestinal transplantation. Across the whole study: Multivisceral, liver-intestinal, or isolated intestinal transplants were given to recipients.

Trimming took 0 bases from V and 2 from J, leaving 10 bases between them. Germline assignment: CDR1 LNHNV and CDR2 YYDKDF (reference sequence). This CDR3 spans 15 amino acids. Produced via immunoSEQ multiplex PCR; TCRdb's table is partial and in-frame only. The table records about 120,000 clones, just over 90% of them present only once. Regarding this clone: The target antigen is unknown.

The source of this sequence is a human donor who received an intestinal transplant. The V gene is TRBV15, the J gene TRBJ2-5, with D maybe TRBD2 (6 bases). Sequenced here: unstimulated CD4+ T cells sorted from spleen or lymph node cells, sampled before intestinal transplant. CDR3 coding DNA: TGTGCCACCAGCAGAGAAATTAGCGGACAAGAGACCCAGTACTTC. The encoded protein is CATSREISGQETQYF.